The 31 T cell receptor beta chains below were found in one sample sequenced in a study of cytomegalovirus exposure and HLA in healthy donors. 13 Jbeta primers and 60 Vbeta primers were used for the PCR. Profiled with immunoSEQ multiplex PCR; TCRdb holds only in-frame clones, not every one. The repertoire holds about 180,000 clones, with about three quarters as singletons. The sample comprised PBMCs. These TCRs come from a man aged 18 to 30 in good health and CMV-seronegative.

The rearrangement joins TRBV6-5 to TRBJ2-5, with 9 nucleotides matching TRBD2. CDR1 and CDR2 from the germline V gene are MNHEY and SVGAGI. After removal of 2 bases from V and 4 bases from J, the junction contained 8 bases not matched to a gene. This CDR3 is built from 16 residues. The CDR3 DNA reads as TGTGCCAGCAGTTACGTTCAGGCGGGGGGGCTAGAGACCCAGTACTTC. Translated: CASSYVQAGGLETQYF.

The V and J genes are TRBV5-1 and TRBJ2-2; 8 bases map to TRBD2. In germline, CDR1 is SGHRS, CDR2 YFSETQ. V shed 4 bases and J 1 base; nucleotides not matched to a gene: 3. The CDR3 totals 15 residues. The CDR3 here is CASSPSGGNTGELFF. The CDR3 DNA follows: TGCGCCAGCAGCCCGAGCGGGGGGAACACCGGGGAGCTGTTTTTT.

This clone has more than one count but fewer than ten. The rearrangement uses TRBV9 and TRBJ2-3; 9 nucleotides line up with TRBD1. The J segment lost 6 bases and the V segment lost 1 base, leaving 9 bases of the junction unmatched. Per the germline V gene, CDR1 is SGDLS and CDR2 is YYNGEE. This CDR3 is 16 amino acids long. CDR3 loop: CASSVNRQGGSDTQYF. DNA for the CDR3: TGTGCCAGCAGCGTAAACCGACAGGGGGGAAGTGATACGCAGTATTTT.

As concerns this clone: The sample has other DNA sequences that encode this CDR3 too. The V gene is TRBV7-7, the J gene TRBJ2-1; TRBD2 matches 7 bases. The CDR3 has 15 amino acids. The germline V gene encodes CDR1 SSHAT and CDR2 FNYEAQ (reference sequence). The CDR3 DNA reads as TGTGCTAGTAGCTTAGCCTTAGCGGGTATGAATGAGCAGTTCTTC. It translates to CASSLALAGMNEQFF.

The V and J genes are TRBV10-3 and TRBJ2-5; 15 bases match TRBD2. In germline, CDR1 is ENHRY, CDR2 SYGVKD. The CDR3 length is 19 residues. The V and J ends lost 4 bases and 3 bases, in that order; junction bases with no gene match: 12. CDR3 residues: CAISAGLAGGPPGEETQYF. CDR3 nucleotide sequence: TGTGCCATCAGTGCCGGACTAGCGGGAGGGCCCCCAGGCGAAGAGACCCAGTACTTC.

The chain employs TRBV6-5 and TRBJ1-6; 10 bases fit TRBD1. J lost 10 bases, V lost 0 bases, and 3 bases had no gene match. The CDR3 is 15 amino acids. Germline assignment: CDR1 MNHEY and CDR2 SVGAGI. CDR3 region: CASSYSATGGSPLHF. DNA of the CDR3: TGTGCCAGCAGTTACTCCGCGACAGGGGGCTCACCCCTCCACTTT.

V and J are TRBV18 and TRBJ2-3; TRBD2 matches 11 bases. J was trimmed by 1 base and V by 2 bases; bases with no gene match: 11. The CDR3 covers 19 residues. CDR1 KGHSH and CDR2 LQKENI come from the germline V gene. For the CDR3, the DNA is TGTGCCAGCTCACCAACTCGGACTAGCGGGCTAGCCCGCACAGATACGCAGTATTTT. The encoded protein is CASSPTRTSGLARTDTQYF.

The gene calls are TRBV5-4 and TRBJ2-6; TRBD1 agrees at 8 bases. Germline CDR1 is SGHNT and CDR2 is YYREEE (reference sequence). J was trimmed by 0 bases and V by 4 bases; bases with no gene match: 6. This CDR3 region has 17 residues. The CDR3 loop is CASSLGTGRSGANVLTF. For the CDR3, the DNA is TGTGCCAGCAGCCTCGGGACAGGACGCTCTGGGGCCAACGTCCTGACTTTC.

J is TRBJ2-5 and V is TRBV2, with TRBD2 matching over 13 bases. The tail of the sequence fits TRBJ2-7 better, so the J call may be wrong. Germline CDR1 is SNHLY and CDR2 is FYNNEI. The CDR3 runs 15 residues. The CDR3 DNA follows: TGTGCCAGCAGTCTGACTAGCGGGGGGCAGGGCGAGCAGTACTTC. Protein: CASSLTSGGQGEQYF.

The gene calls are TRBV5-4 and TRBJ1-2; tentatively, D is TRBD1 (5 bases). V gave up 4 bases and J gave up 8 bases, with 12 bases separating them. Germline CDR1 reads SGHNT; CDR2 reads YYREEE (reference sequence). The CDR3 is made up of 12 amino acids. The CDR3 reads CASSGAGQGYTF. DNA for the CDR3: TGTGCCAGCAGCGGAGCGGGGCAGGGCTACACCTTC.

Turning to this clone: The junction does not match germline at one end; this may be a read error. At the DNA level, this CDR3 is encoded by other sequences in the same sample as well. The J gene is TRBJ2-1, the V gene TRBV9; 11 positions agree with TRBD2. CDR1 and CDR2 from the germline V gene are SGDLS and YYNGEE. The CDR3 covers 14 residues. CDR3 bases: TGTGCCAGCAGTGTAGCGGGGGGGGCAGATGAGCAGTTCTTC. It codes for CASSVAGGADEQFF.

The V and J genes are TRBV6-6 and TRBJ1-5; weak D call: TRBD1 (5 bases). Germline V gene sequence: CDR1 MNHNY, CDR2 SVGAGI (reference sequence). The V end was cut by 4 bases, the J end by 3 bases, with 13 bases between. The CDR3 covers 15 residues. CDR3 loop: CASSSPDSANQPQHF. CDR3 DNA: TGTGCCAGCAGTTCCCCTGACAGTGCCAATCAGCCCCAGCATTTT.

This chain links TRBV6-1 with TRBJ2-3, with 7 bases fitting TRBD2. This CDR3 has 17 residues. Losses at the gene ends were 2 bases for V and 0 bases for J; bases not matched to a gene: 8. Germline CDR1 reads MNHNS; CDR2 reads SASEGT. CDR3: CASSEPYSGISTDTQYF. In nucleotides, the CDR3 is TGTGCCAGCAGTGAACCGTACAGCGGGATTAGCACAGATACGCAGTATTTT.

The chain recombines TRBV7-3 with TRBJ2-1, with a weak D call TRBD2 (5 bases). The CDR3 length is 13 residues. V lost 3 bases, J lost 10 bases, and 13 bases lay in between. Germline CDR1 and CDR2: SGHTA and FQGTGA. In nucleotides, the CDR3 is TGTGCCAGCAGCTTGGACCCTAGCCTCGAGCAGTTCTTC. This codes for CASSLDPSLEQFF.

J is TRBJ2-1 and V is TRBV27, with TRBD2 identical over 7 bases. Germline V gives CDR1 MNHEY, CDR2 SMNVEV (reference sequence). This CDR3 is 13 amino acids long. Trimming took 9 bases from V and 7 from J; bases not matched to a gene: 9. The CDR3 is CASLGGFRNEQFF. The CDR3 DNA sequence: TGTGCCAGTTTGGGGGGGTTTCGGAATGAGCAGTTCTTC.

The chain employs TRBV2 and TRBJ2-1; D is possibly TRBD2 (6 bases). The CDR3 is made up of 16 amino acids. Germline V gene data show CDR1 as SNHLY and CDR2 as FYNNEI. Trimming stripped 3 bases from V and 7 bases from J, with 19 bases between. The CDR3: CASSDVRETFSNEQFF. CDR3 in DNA: TGTGCCAGCAGTGACGTCCGGGAGACTTTTAGTAATGAGCAGTTCTTC.

The rearrangement joins TRBV19 to TRBJ2-3, with D possibly matching TRBD2 (7 bases). The germline V and J ends were trimmed by 3 bases and 0 bases, with 16 bases remaining between them. This CDR3 region has 17 residues. Looked up from germline, CDR1 is LNHDA and CDR2 is SQIVND (reference sequence). The DNA of the CDR3 is TGTGCCAGTAGTATTCGAGGACGGGGGGCTAGCACAGATACGCAGTATTTT. It is translated as CASSIRGRGASTDTQYF.

In its sample, this clone was seen once. The rearrangement links TRBV30 to TRBJ2-5, with 11 bases aligning to TRBD2. Germline V CDR1 and CDR2: GTSNPN, SVGIG (reference sequence). The V gene end was trimmed by 3 bases and the J gene end by 1 base; junction bases not matched to a gene: 4. This CDR3 has 15 residues. The DNA for the CDR3 is TGTGCCTGGAGACTAGCGGGAGCCCCCCAAGAGACCCAGTACTTC. Its translation: CAWRLAGAPQETQYF.

This clone has more than one count but fewer than ten. For the CDR3, the DNA is TGTGCCAGCAGCTTAGGGCGGGGGACCTCCTACGAGCAGTACTTC. Its translation: CASSLGRGTSYEQYF. This chain joins TRBV7-2 and TRBJ2-7; TRBD2 matches 7 bases. Trimming at V came to 1 base and at J to 0 bases, leaving 3 bases not matched to a gene. Looked up from germline, CDR1 is SGHTA and CDR2 is FQGNSA. The CDR3 extends over 15 amino acids. The whole variable domain, remainder taken from reference TRBV7-2 and TRBJ2-7, is GAGVSQSPSNKVTEKGKDVELRCDPISGHTALYWYRQSLGQGLEFLIYFQGNSAPDKSGLPSDRFSAERTGGSVSTLTIQRTQQEDSAVYLCASSLGRGTSYEQYFGPGTRLTVT.

CDR3 DNA sequence: TGTGCCAGCAGTGAAAACCCGGAGATCTACACCTTC. Encoded protein: CASSENPEIYTF. V and J are TRBV6-1 and TRBJ1-2; D uncertain. Germline V gene data show CDR1 as MNHNS and CDR2 as SASEGT. The CDR3 has 12 residues. With 2 bases removed from V and 10 bases from J, the gap between germline ends came to 11 bases.

This clone appeared a single time. CDR3 in DNA: TGCGCCAGCAGCCAAATGGCGGCTACACCCTACGAGCAGTACTTC. It encodes CASSQMAATPYEQYF. The genes are TRBV4-1 and TRBJ2-7; D unclear. Germline CDR1 is MGHRA and CDR2 is YSYEKL. The CDR3 sequence is 15 residues long. V lost 2 bases and J 2 bases, leaving 13 bases between the germline ends.

As to this clone: One end of the junction fails to match germline, which may point to a read error. The V and J genes are TRBV2 and TRBJ1-2, with TRBD1 matching 8 bases. There are 14 residues in the CDR3. Per the germline V gene, CDR1 is SNHLY and CDR2 is FYNNEI. The CDR3 loop reads CASSDPGGDYGYTF. DNA of the CDR3: TGTGCCAGCAGTGATCCAGGGGGCGACTACGGCTACACCTTC.

The V gene is TRBV2, the J gene TRBJ2-6; 8 nucleotides match TRBD2. Germline V gene lookup returns CDR1 SNHLY and CDR2 FYNNEI. Trimming took 4 bases from V and 3 from J; bases not matched to a gene: 11. The CDR3 spans 18 residues. In nucleotides, the CDR3 is TGTGCCAGCAGTGCTAACGGACTAGCCGGCTTTGGGGCCAACGTCCTGACTTTC. This translates into CASSANGLAGFGANVLTF.

The J gene is TRBJ1-2, the V gene TRBV5-8, with TRBD1 identical over 7 bases. Trimming at V came to 2 bases and at J to 3 bases, leaving 1 base not matched to a gene. The CDR3 loop spans 13 amino acids. Germline V lookup: CDR1 SGHTS, CDR2 YDEGEE. CDR3 amino acids: CASSLGTDYGYTF. The CDR3 nucleotides read TGTGCCAGCAGCTTAGGGACAGACTATGGCTACACCTTC. The variable domain in full, completed from reference TRBV5-8 and TRBJ1-2, reads EAGVTQSPTHLIKTRGQQATLRCSPISGHTSVYWYQQALGLGLQFLLWYDEGEERNRGNFPPRFSGRQFPNYSSELNVNALELEDSALYLCASSLGTDYGYTFGSGTRLTVV.

This clone was seen more than once but under ten times. The rearrangement links TRBV9 to TRBJ1-1; D ambiguous. The CDR3 spans 15 residues. V was shortened by 0 bases and J by 0 bases, with 9 bases between the two germline ends. Germline assignment: CDR1 SGDLS and CDR2 YYNGEE. The CDR3: CASSVGQSMNTEAFF. The CDR3 region has the DNA TGTGCCAGCAGCGTAGGGCAGTCCATGAACACTGAAGCTTTCTTT. Drawing the rest from reference TRBV9 and TRBJ1-1, the complete variable domain is DSGVTQTPKHLITATGQRVTLRCSPRSGDLSVYWYQQSLDQGLQFLIQYYNGEERAKGNILERFSAQQFPDLHSELNLSSLELGDSALYFCASSVGQSMNTEAFFGQGTRLTVV.

This chain connects TRBV10-3 to TRBJ2-7, with TRBD2 matching 8 bases. Germline CDR1 is ENHRY and CDR2 is SYGVKD. V dropped 0 bases and J dropped 1; count of bases not matched to a gene: 8. The CDR3 loop spans 17 amino acids. The CDR3 coding sequence is TGTGCCATCAGTGAGTCCGATCGCGGGGGGCTGTCCTACGAGCAGTACTTC. Encoded protein: CAISESDRGGLSYEQYF.

The table lists this clone with a count of one. The chain recombines TRBV4-2 with TRBJ1-6, with a possible D match to TRBD1 (5 bases). This CDR3 is 15 amino acids long. The germline CDR1 and CDR2 sequences are LGHNA and YNFKEQ. The V gene lost 1 base and the J gene lost 5 bases, with 9 bases spanning the gap. This chain's CDR3 is CASSQGGANNSPLHF. In DNA, the CDR3 is TGTGCCAGCAGCCAAGGCGGGGCCAATAATTCACCCCTCCACTTT.

The CDR3 nucleotides read TGTGCCAGCAGCCCACACACCTTAAGGACAGGCCTATCCTACAATGAGCAGTTCTTC. It is translated as CASSPHTLRTGLSYNEQFF. This chain links TRBV11-2 with TRBJ2-1; 7 bases match TRBD1. V was clipped by 5 bases and J by 1 base; unmatched bases: 17. Germline assignment: CDR1 SGHAT and CDR2 FQNNGV. This CDR3 has 19 residues.

The chain couples TRBV19 to TRBJ1-1; D uncertain. This CDR3 has 20 residues. V was shortened by 3 bases and J by 0 bases, with 26 bases between the two germline ends. Germline V gene lookup returns CDR1 LNHDA and CDR2 SQIVND (reference sequence). CDR3 in DNA: TGTGCCAGTAGTATCGCGGGCGGAATTCGGATGGCTCCAATGAACACTGAAGCTTTCTTT. This sequence encodes CASSIAGGIRMAPMNTEAFF.

The V gene is TRBV5-8, the J gene TRBJ1-2; 7 positions agree with TRBD1. The CDR3 runs 15 residues. The germline gives CDR1 SGHTS, CDR2 YDEGEE. The V and J ends lost 7 bases and 5 bases, in that order; junction bases with no gene match: 14. The CDR3 sequence: CASARRRTGDYGYTF. CDR3 bases: TGTGCCAGCGCCAGGCGCCGGACAGGAGATTATGGCTACACCTTC. The whole variable domain, remainder taken from reference TRBV5-8 and TRBJ1-2, is EAGVTQSPTHLIKTRGQQATLRCSPISGHTSVYWYQQALGLGLQFLLWYDEGEERNRGNFPPRFSGRQFPNYSSELNVNALELEDSALYLCASARRRTGDYGYTFGSGTRLTVV.

This chain links TRBV5-1 with TRBJ2-2; 10 bases agree with TRBD1. J was trimmed by 5 bases and V by 4 bases; bases with no gene match: 5. The CDR3 runs to 15 residues. Germline loops: CDR1 SGHRS, CDR2 YFSETQ. CDR3 protein: CASSQRTGGTGELFF. CDR3 bases: TGCGCCAGCAGCCAAAGGACAGGGGGAACCGGGGAGCTGTTTTTT.